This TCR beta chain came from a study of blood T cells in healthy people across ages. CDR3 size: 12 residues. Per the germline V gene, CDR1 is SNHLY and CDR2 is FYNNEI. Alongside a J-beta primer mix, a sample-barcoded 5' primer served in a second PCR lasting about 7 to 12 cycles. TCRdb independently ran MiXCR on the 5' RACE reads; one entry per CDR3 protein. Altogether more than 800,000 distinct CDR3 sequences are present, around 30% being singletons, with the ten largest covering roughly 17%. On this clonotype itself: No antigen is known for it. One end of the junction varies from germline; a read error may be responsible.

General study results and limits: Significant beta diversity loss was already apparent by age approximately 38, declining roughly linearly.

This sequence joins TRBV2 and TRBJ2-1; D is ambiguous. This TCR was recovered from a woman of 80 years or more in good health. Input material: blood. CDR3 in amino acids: CVSSGIGNEQFF. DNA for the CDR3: TGCGTCAGCAGTGGGATTGGGAATGAGCAGTTCTTC. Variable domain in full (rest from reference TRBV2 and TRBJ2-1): EPEVTQTPSHQVTQMGQEVILRCVPISNHLYFYWYRQILGQKVEFLVSFYNNEISEKSEIFDDQFSVERPDGSNFTLKIRSTKLEDSAMYFCVSSGIGNEQFFGPGTRLTVL.